The 23 T cell receptor beta chains given below trace back to one sample, sequenced in a study of Ad26.COV2.S vaccination and SARS-CoV-2 variants. Sequenced by immunoSEQ multiplex PCR; TCRdb stores in-frame clones only, minus some. The table has some 290,000 clones, around four fifths seen once. Treatment here: over 15 received Ad26.COV2.S at low or high dose, single or two shots; five or six received placebo; per-sample allocation not given. Samples analyzed were those drawn on day 63 after the first vaccine or placebo injection. The source was peripheral blood, collected in a trial of Ad26.COV2.S vaccine versus placebo. Every receptor here comes from a person aged 18 to 59 who received the Ad26.COV2.S COVID-19 vaccine or a placebo.

The chain joins TRBV21-1 to TRBJ1-1. TRBV21-1 is a listed pseudogene. There are 16 residues in the CDR3. CDR3 in amino acids: CASSKLRGRLNTEAFF. The DNA for the CDR3 is TGTGCCAGCAGCAAACTAAGAGGACGGCTGAACACTGAAGCTTTCTTT.

The gene calls are TRBV18 and TRBJ1-4, with D tentatively TRBD1 (5 bases). V lost 4 bases and J lost 12, with 15 bases in between. Germline V gives CDR1 KGHSH, CDR2 LQKENI. This CDR3 is built from 13 residues. The CDR3 spells CASSQDKGRELFF. The CDR3 bases are TGTGCCAGCTCACAGGACAAGGGGAGAGAACTGTTTTTT.

This chain joins TRBV10-3 and TRBJ2-3; perhaps TRBD2 as D (6 bases). Trimming left V 2 bases short and J 6 bases short, with 15 bases between. The CDR3 extends over 15 amino acids. The germline gives CDR1 ENHRY, CDR2 SYGVKD. Here the CDR3 DNA reads TGTGCCATCAGTGAGGGACTACTTATCACGGATACGCAGTATTTT. Translated, it gives CAISEGLLITDTQYF.

J is TRBJ1-1 and V is TRBV5-1; D perhaps matches TRBD1 (5 bases). CDR1 SGHRS and CDR2 YFSETQ come from the germline V gene. The CDR3 loop spans 13 amino acids. Trimming left V 0 bases short and J 5 bases short, with 8 bases between. The CDR3: CASSLGRATEAFF. In nucleotides, the CDR3 is TGCGCCAGCAGCTTGGGCAGGGCAACTGAAGCTTTCTTT.

CDR3 residues: CASSLMRGLGNQPQHF. The CDR3, as DNA: TGTGCCAGCAGTTTAATGCGGGGGTTGGGCAATCAGCCCCAGCATTTT. V and J are TRBV28 and TRBJ1-5, with TRBD1 as a possible D gene (5 bases). Looked up from germline, CDR1 is MDHEN and CDR2 is SYDVKM. The CDR3 has 16 amino acids. Trimming stripped 2 bases from V and 2 bases from J, with 13 bases between.

This clone was seen a few times. The V gene is TRBV15, the J gene TRBJ1-1; D is undetermined. Germline values: CDR1 LNHNV, CDR2 YYDKDF (reference sequence). The CDR3 runs 13 residues. The ends were cut back, 7 bases at V and 7 bases at J, with 16 bases in the middle. CDR3 bases: TGTGCCACCACAATTCAGCCTTTAAGTGAAGCTTTCTTT. Encoded protein: CATTIQPLSEAFF.

This chain uses TRBV7-9 with TRBJ2-7; D unclear. The V and J ends lost 4 bases and 5 bases respectively, with 12 bases between them. The germline CDR1 and CDR2 sequences are SEHNR and FQNEAQ (reference sequence). The CDR3 contains 13 residues. DNA for the CDR3: TGTGCCAGCAGCTCTTCGGGTGTAAACGAGCAGTACTTC. Translation: CASSSSGVNEQYF.

This clone was seen more than once but under ten times. The genes are TRBV18 and TRBJ1-1, with D hard to call. Deletions cut 1 base from V and 4 bases from J, with 7 bases between. The CDR3 length is 13 residues. CDR1 and CDR2 (germline): KGHSH, LQKENI. This CDR3 is CASSPQGSTEAFF. The CDR3 DNA follows: TGTGCCAGCTCACCACAGGGTAGCACTGAAGCTTTCTTT.

This clone was seen once. This chain uses TRBV11-3 with TRBJ1-1, with TRBD1 matching 9 bases. The CDR3 spans 14 residues. CDR1 is SGHNT and CDR2 is YENEEA in the germline V gene. V dropped 2 bases and J dropped 4; count of bases not matched to a gene: 2. CDR3 amino acids: CASSLRTGVTEAFF. In DNA, the CDR3 is TGTGCCAGCAGCTTAAGGACAGGGGTCACTGAAGCTTTCTTT.

The chain is built from TRBV19 and TRBJ2-5; 7 bases map to TRBD2. Germline values: CDR1 LNHDA, CDR2 SQIVND (reference sequence). The CDR3 contains 13 residues. V shed 4 bases, J shed 3 bases, and the junction held 2 bases outside the gene matches. CDR3 residues: CASSTRGKETQYF. The CDR3 DNA sequence: TGTGCCAGTAGTACGCGGGGGAAAGAGACCCAGTACTTC.

The chain recombines TRBV29-1 with TRBJ1-2, with TRBD1 matching over 7 bases. V was pared by 4 bases and J by 8 bases, with 16 bases of the junction left unmatched. The CDR3 runs 15 residues. Germline V gives CDR1 SQVTM, CDR2 ANQGSEA. CDR3 nucleotides: TGCAGCGTTGGATCTGAGGCGGGACAGCTCTCCGGCTACACCTTC. Translation gives CSVGSEAGQLSGYTF.

V is TRBV5-1 and J is TRBJ1-1; tentatively, D is TRBD1 (6 bases). V shed 2 bases and J shed 6 bases, with 23 bases lying between them. The germline gives CDR1 SGHRS, CDR2 YFSETQ. The CDR3 runs to 17 residues. As DNA, the CDR3 is TGCGCCAGCAGCTTAGCCCCGACAGGCGCTCGCGGGGCTGAAGCTTTCTTT. Translation: CASSLAPTGARGAEAFF.

The chain employs TRBV28 and TRBJ1-5; D might be TRBD1 (6 bases). In germline, CDR1 is MDHEN, CDR2 SYDVKM. The CDR3 length is 12 residues. Trimming removed 8 bases from V and 7 bases from J, with 12 bases in between. The CDR3 spells CASPRGDQPQHF. In DNA form, the CDR3 reads TGTGCCAGCCCCAGGGGTGACCAGCCCCAGCATTTT.

This clone was detected a few times. J is TRBJ1-1 and V is TRBV11-3, with D unclear. The germline V and J ends were trimmed by 1 base and 8 bases, with 8 bases remaining between them. The CDR3 contains 12 residues. The germline V gene has CDR1 SGHNT and CDR2 YENEEA. CDR3 sequence (DNA): TGTGCCAGCAGCTTAGGTGCCAGGGAAGCTTTCTTT. Amino acid sequence: CASSLGAREAFF.

CDR3 amino acids: CASSVHETGGIYNEQFF. CDR3 coding DNA: TGCGCCAGCAGCGTCCACGAAACAGGGGGGATCTACAATGAGCAGTTCTTC. The chain couples TRBV4-1 to TRBJ2-1, with 8 bases aligning to TRBD1. The germline V gene has CDR1 MGHRA and CDR2 YSYEKL. CDR3 size: 17 residues. Germline trimming cut 5 bases from V and 3 bases from J; bases unmatched to any gene: 12.

This chain connects TRBV7-2 to TRBJ1-2; 11 nucleotides line up with TRBD1. The CDR3 length is 14 residues. The germline V gene encodes CDR1 SGHTA and CDR2 FQGNSA. The junction had 2 bases not matched to a gene; V was cut back by 3 bases and J by 5 bases. The CDR3 DNA reads TGTGCCAGCAGCTTGGACAGGGGGCTTTATGGCTACACCTTC. Its translation is CASSLDRGLYGYTF. Full variable domain (remainder filled in from reference TRBV7-2 and TRBJ1-2): GAGVSQSPSNKVTEKGKDVELRCDPISGHTALYWYRQSLGQGLEFLIYFQGNSAPDKSGLPSDRFSAERTGGSVSTLTIQRTQQEDSAVYLCASSLDRGLYGYTFGSGTRLTVV.

The J gene is TRBJ2-3, the V gene TRBV11-2; D is uncertain. Trimming left V 4 bases short and J 0 bases short, with 11 bases between. The germline gives CDR1 SGHAT, CDR2 FQNNGV. The CDR3 totals 15 residues. CDR3 nucleotides: TGTGCCAGCAGCTCTCCCCGGGTTAGCACAGATACGCAGTATTTT. It is translated as CASSSPRVSTDTQYF.

The V and J genes are TRBV6-4 and TRBJ2-7; 9 nucleotides line up with TRBD1. This CDR3 spans 13 amino acids. The V segment lost 5 bases and the J segment 7 bases; nucleotides outside the gene matches: 6. Per the germline V gene, CDR1 is MRHNA and CDR2 is SNTAGT. CDR3 region: CASSSGQGGEQYF. In DNA form, the CDR3 reads TGTGCCAGCAGTTCGGGACAGGGTGGTGAGCAGTACTTC.

V gene TRBV5-8 combines with J gene TRBJ2-1; D gene unclear. The germline V gene has CDR1 SGHTS and CDR2 YDEGEE. V was shortened by 9 bases and J by 5 bases, with 21 bases between the two germline ends. The CDR3 has 15 amino acids. The CDR3 loop is CATISKGLPNNEQFF. CDR3 DNA sequence: TGTGCCACCATCTCGAAGGGATTGCCGAACAATGAGCAGTTCTTC. The full variable domain, its missing parts supplied by reference TRBV5-8 and TRBJ2-1, is EAGVTQSPTHLIKTRGQQATLRCSPISGHTSVYWYQQALGLGLQFLLWYDEGEERNRGNFPPRFSGRQFPNYSSELNVNALELEDSALYLCATISKGLPNNEQFFGPGTRLTVL.

The CDR3 DNA reads as TGTGCCAGTAGTAGTGGACCTAACTATGGCTACACCTTC. Translating gives CASSSGPNYGYTF. V is TRBV19 and J is TRBJ1-2; no clear D. The CDR3 is made up of 13 amino acids. V was trimmed by 4 bases and J by 0 bases, leaving 6 bases between them. Germline assignment: CDR1 LNHDA and CDR2 SQIVND (reference sequence).

This chain connects TRBV7-2 to TRBJ1-5; no definite D call. The CDR3 has 14 residues. Per germline, CDR1 SGHTA and CDR2 FQGNSA. The V and J ends lost 1 base and 3 bases respectively, with 7 bases between them. CDR3 residues: CASSLGRNNQPQHF. The CDR3 nucleotides are TGTGCCAGCAGCTTAGGCCGGAACAATCAGCCCCAGCATTTT.

The chain recombines TRBV7-9 with TRBJ2-7, with D uncertain. The CDR3 is made up of 11 amino acids. The germline V gene has CDR1 SEHNR and CDR2 FQNEAQ (reference sequence). The V and J ends lost 2 bases and 5 bases respectively, with 4 bases between them. This CDR3 reads CASSLSHEQYF. The CDR3 DNA follows: TGTGCCAGCAGCTTATCACACGAGCAGTACTTC.

The chain couples TRBV24-1 to TRBJ2-3; either TRBD1 or TRBD2 may fit D (6 bases each). This CDR3 region has 14 residues. V was trimmed by 7 bases and J by 3 bases, leaving 13 bases between them. The germline gives CDR1 KGHDR, CDR2 SFDVKD. This chain's CDR3 is CATSRGLVTDTQYF. The CDR3 DNA reads TGTGCCACCAGCCGGGGGCTAGTAACAGATACGCAGTATTTT.